This is a list of T cell receptor beta chains from one sample in a study of cytomegalovirus exposure and HLA in healthy donors. Sequencing used immunoSEQ multiplex PCR; TCRdb keeps in-frame clones, though not all of them. The sample holds about 76,000 clones; around 70% are singletons and the top ten take around 15%. Sequencing input: PBMCs. The receptor set was obtained from a woman in her 40s in good health and CMV-seropositive. CDR3s include the opening cysteine and the closing phenylalanine or tryptophan. Fields, in order: V gene, clone size, J gene, D gene, CDR3 protein, CDR3 DNA. D genes are given only for firm matches. Where a row states a size, it is once, few, many or the class of an expanded clone; other rows omit it.

TRBV4-2	NA	TRBJ2-1	TRBD2	CASSQEPSGGHNEQFF	TGTGCCAGCAGCCAAGAACCTAGCGGGGGACACAATGAGCAGTTCTTC
TRBV4-3	NA	TRBJ2-7	NA	CASSQEGADGEGGFYEQYF	TGCGCCAGCAGCCAAGAAGGCGCCGACGGGGAAGGGGGTTTTTACGAGCAGTACTTC
TRBV6-5	NA	TRBJ1-2	TRBD1	CASSYRGRDGYTF	TGTGCCAGCAGCTACAGGGGGCGGGATGGCTACACCTTC
TRBV27	few	TRBJ1-1	TRBD1	CASSPSGQGGRAFF	TGTGCCAGCAGCCCAAGCGGCCAGGGGGGTAGAGCTTTCTTT
TRBV6-1	NA	TRBJ2-6	TRBD1	CASREQGLTSSGANVLTF	TGTGCCAGCAGGGAACAGGGGTTAACAAGCTCTGGGGCCAACGTCCTGACTTTC
TRBV7-8	NA	TRBJ2-7	NA	CASSPPGRGNEQYF	TGTGCCAGCAGCCCCCCGGGTCGGGGGAACGAGCAGTACTTC
TRBV10-1	few	TRBJ2-3	TRBD2	CASRSGLAGGDTQYF	TGCGCCAGCAGATCCGGACTAGCGGGAGGAGATACGCAGTATTTT
TRBV4-1	few	TRBJ2-1	TRBD2	CASSHGGRGAYNEQFF	TGCGCCAGCAGCCATGGGGGGCGGGGGGCATACAATGAGCAGTTCTTC
TRBV20-1	NA	TRBJ1-5	NA	CSATEGQPQHF	TGCAGTGCTACCGAGGGTCAGCCCCAGCATTTT
TRBV7-2	NA	TRBJ2-5	NA	CASSSHGRQETQYF	TGTGCCAGCAGTTCCCACGGGAGACAAGAGACCCAGTACTTC
TRBV5-1	NA	TRBJ1-4	TRBD1	CASSDGTDNEKLFF	TGCGCCAGCAGCGACGGGACAGATAATGAAAAACTGTTTTTT
TRBV7-9	NA	TRBJ2-3	NA	CASSYRDFTDTQYF	TGTGCCAGCAGCTACCGGGACTTCACAGATACGCAGTATTTT
TRBV7-9	NA	TRBJ2-1	NA	CASSRGHPNSNEQFF	TGTGCCAGCAGCCGGGGACATCCGAATAGCAATGAGCAGTTCTTC
TRBV6-6	NA	TRBJ1-2	NA	CASTNNRGGYTF	TGTGCCAGCACGAATAACCGCGGAGGCTACACCTTC
TRBV10-2	NA	TRBJ2-7	TRBD2	CASSATSGLYEQYF	TGCGCCAGCAGTGCGACTAGCGGCCTCTACGAGCAGTACTTC
TRBV29-1	once	TRBJ2-7	NA	CSVERDSSYEQYF	TGCAGCGTTGAGCGGGACAGTTCCTACGAGCAGTACTTC
TRBV13	NA	TRBJ2-7	TRBD2	CASSPFREGAYEQYF	TGTGCCAGCAGCCCGTTCAGGGAGGGTGCCTACGAGCAGTACTTC
TRBV16	few	TRBJ2-7	NA	CASSQGPGLAYEQYF	TGTGCCAGCAGCCAAGGTCCGGGATTAGCCTACGAGCAGTACTTC
TRBV27	NA	TRBJ1-5	NA	CASSRRGDISNQPQHF	TGTGCCAGCAGTAGACGGGGGGATATTAGCAATCAGCCCCAGCATTTT
TRBV6-5	NA	TRBJ2-7	TRBD1	CASSRQGGFEQYF	TGTGCCAGCAGCCGACAGGGTGGGTTCGAGCAGTACTTC
TRBV5-1	NA	TRBJ2-7	TRBD1	CASSLMTGGPYEQYF	TGCGCCAGCAGCTTGATGACAGGGGGCCCCTACGAGCAGTACTTC
TRBV5-1	NA	TRBJ2-1	NA	CASSWGGVREQFF	TGCGCCAGCAGCTGGGGAGGAGTACGAGAGCAGTTCTTC
TRBV5-6	NA	TRBJ2-1	NA	CASSLGSGGNYNEQFF	TGTGCCAGCAGCTTAGGGAGCGGCGGGAACTACAATGAGCAGTTCTTC
TRBV7-8	NA	TRBJ1-2	NA	CASSPGELGGYTF	TGTGCCAGCAGCCCGGGAGAGTTGGGGGGCTACACCTTC
TRBV25-1	few	TRBJ2-3	TRBD2	CASSDPIGGTSGRTQYF	TGTGCCAGCAGTGACCCCATAGGCGGGACTAGCGGGAGGACGCAGTATTTT
TRBV18	NA	TRBJ2-7	TRBD2	CASSRGSGGSYEQYF	TGTGCCAGCTCACGGGGGAGCGGGGGGTCCTACGAGCAGTACTTC
TRBV27	NA	TRBJ2-7	TRBD1	CASSDGTGGYEQYF	TGTGCCAGCAGCGACGGGACAGGGGGCTACGAGCAGTACTTC
TRBV7-2	few	TRBJ2-3	NA	CASSPNLRGTQYF	TGTGCCAGCAGCCCAAACCTACGGGGTACGCAGTATTTT
TRBV7-9	NA	TRBJ2-3	TRBD1	CASRGDRGQADTQYF	TGTGCCAGCAGGGGGGACAGGGGGCAGGCAGATACGCAGTATTTT
TRBV6-6	few	TRBJ1-1	TRBD1	CASSYSAGTGLTEAFF	TGTGCCAGCAGTTACAGTGCCGGGACAGGGTTGACTGAAGCTTTCTTT
TRBV6-5	NA	TRBJ1-4	NA	CASSYTGLLGREKLFF	TGTGCCAGCAGTTACACAGGGCTTTTAGGGCGCGAAAAACTGTTTTTT
TRBV10-3	NA	TRBJ1-2	NA	CAISENGYYGYTF	TGTGCCATCAGTGAGAACGGGTACTATGGCTACACCTTC
TRBV27	NA	TRBJ1-5	TRBD1	CASSPRDSRGNQPQHF	TGTGCCAGCAGTCCAAGGGACAGTCGGGGCAATCAGCCCCAGCATTTT
TRBV10-3	NA	TRBJ1-1	TRBD1	CAIRRTGDGETEAFF	TGTGCCATTAGGCGTACAGGGGATGGGGAAACTGAAGCTTTCTTT
TRBV6-6	NA	TRBJ1-1	NA	CASSLDGVNTEAFF	TGTGCCAGCAGCCTGGACGGGGTTAACACTGAAGCTTTCTTT
TRBV30	NA	TRBJ1-1	NA	CACARGYMNTEAFF	TGTGCCTGTGCGAGGGGGTACATGAACACTGAAGCTTTCTTT
TRBV28	NA	TRBJ2-7	TRBD2	CASRIAGGTEQYF	TGTGCCAGCAGGATAGCGGGAGGAACCGAGCAGTACTTC
TRBV7-2	NA	TRBJ2-5	TRBD1	CASSYTGDMLKTQYF	TGTGCCAGCAGTTACACAGGGGATATGTTAAAGACCCAGTACTTC
TRBV30	NA	TRBJ1-5	TRBD1	CAWSVGSGGDQPQHF	TGTGCCTGGAGTGTTGGGTCAGGGGGCGATCAGCCCCAGCATTTT
TRBV5-4	NA	TRBJ2-6	NA	CASSSAAVANVLTF	TGTGCCAGCAGCTCCGCGGCTGTGGCCAACGTCCTGACTTTC
TRBV19	NA	TRBJ2-3	TRBD2	CASRTSGTDTQYF	TGTGCCAGTAGGACTAGCGGCACAGATACGCAGTATTTT
TRBV15	NA	TRBJ2-6	TRBD1	CATSRVFLAGGGPGANVLTF	TGTGCCACCAGCAGAGTTTTTTTGGCAGGGGGCGGGCCTGGGGCCAACGTCCTGACTTTC
TRBV9	NA	TRBJ1-2	TRBD1	CASSARGRAYGYTF	TGTGCCAGCAGCGCCAGGGGGCGGGCCTATGGCTACACCTTC
TRBV27	NA	TRBJ2-1	TRBD2	CASKLIAGSYNEQFF	TGTGCCAGCAAACTCATAGCGGGTAGCTACAATGAGCAGTTCTTC
TRBV27	NA	TRBJ1-2	NA	CASSLSQNSDRLYGYTF	TGTGCCAGCAGTTTATCACAGAACTCCGACAGGCTATATGGCTACACCTTC
TRBV28	NA	TRBJ2-7	NA	CASSLVGRLKQYF	TGTGCCAGCAGCCTTGTAGGGAGATTAAAGCAGTACTTC
TRBV2	NA	TRBJ1-4	TRBD1	CASDKGTARLDEKLFF	TGTGCCAGCGATAAAGGGACAGCCCGGTTAGATGAAAAACTGTTTTTT
TRBV21-1	once	TRBJ1-4	NA	CASSTAGGLVSAANEKLFF	TGTGCCAGCAGCACCGCAGGGGGCCTGGTATCCGCGGCTAATGAAAAACTGTTTTTT
TRBV6-1	NA	TRBJ1-1	TRBD1	CASSEQPRTGSEAFF	TGTGCCAGCAGTGAGCAACCACGGACAGGAAGCGAAGCTTTCTTT
TRBV6-6	once	TRBJ2-4	NA	CASSYPGLRNIQYF	TGTGCCAGCAGTTACCCGGGACTTCGGAACATTCAGTACTTC
TRBV5-1	NA	TRBJ2-7	TRBD2	CASSLGKRESEQYF	TGCGCCAGCAGCTTGGGTAAGCGGGAGAGCGAGCAGTACTTC
TRBV19	NA	TRBJ1-1	NA	CASSLGPGTSRAFF	TGTGCCAGTAGTCTAGGACCGGGAACTAGTCGGGCTTTCTTT
TRBV29-1	few	TRBJ1-1	TRBD1	CSVWFARQGRMRTEAFF	TGCAGCGTTTGGTTCGCAAGACAGGGACGGATGAGGACTGAAGCTTTCTTT
TRBV28	once	TRBJ1-4	TRBD1	CASSELQGASNEKLFF	TGTGCCAGCAGTGAACTACAGGGGGCTTCTAATGAAAAACTGTTTTTT
TRBV7-9	NA	TRBJ1-2	NA	CASSQSREDYGYTF	TGTGCCAGCAGCCAGAGCAGGGAAGATTATGGCTACACCTTC
TRBV4-3	few	TRBJ2-5	NA	CASSGRVQETQYF	TGCGCCAGCAGCGGCAGGGTCCAAGAGACCCAGTACTTC
TRBV7-9	NA	TRBJ1-3	NA	CASSPTLSGNTIYF	TGTGCCAGCAGCCCGACATTGTCTGGAAACACCATATATTTT
TRBV7-9	NA	TRBJ1-2	NA	CASSFLDIGYGYTF	TGTGCCAGCAGCTTTCTGGACATTGGCTATGGCTACACCTTC
TRBV27	NA	TRBJ1-1	NA	CASSLSGGRAEAFF	TGTGCCAGCAGTTTATCCGGGGGGCGAGCTGAAGCTTTCTTT